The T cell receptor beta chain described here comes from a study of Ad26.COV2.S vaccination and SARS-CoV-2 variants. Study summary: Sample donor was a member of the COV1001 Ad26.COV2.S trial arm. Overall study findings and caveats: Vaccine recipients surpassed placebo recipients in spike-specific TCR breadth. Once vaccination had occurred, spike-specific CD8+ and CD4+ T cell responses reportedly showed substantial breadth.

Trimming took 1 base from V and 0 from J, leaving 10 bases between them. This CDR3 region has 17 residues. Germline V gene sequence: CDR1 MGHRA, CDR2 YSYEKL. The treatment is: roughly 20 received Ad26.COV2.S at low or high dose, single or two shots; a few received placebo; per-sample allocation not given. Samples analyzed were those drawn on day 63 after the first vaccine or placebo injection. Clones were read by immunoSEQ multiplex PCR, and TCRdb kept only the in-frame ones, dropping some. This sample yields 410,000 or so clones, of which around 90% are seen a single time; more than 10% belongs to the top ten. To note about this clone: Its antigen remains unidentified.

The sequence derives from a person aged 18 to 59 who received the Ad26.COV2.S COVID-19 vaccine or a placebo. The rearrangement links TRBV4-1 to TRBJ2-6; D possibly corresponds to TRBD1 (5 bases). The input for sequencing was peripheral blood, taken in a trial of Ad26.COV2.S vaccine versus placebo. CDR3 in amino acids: CASSQGTTDSGANVLTF. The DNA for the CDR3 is TGCGCCAGCAGCCAAGGGACAACCGACTCTGGGGCCAACGTCCTGACTTTC.